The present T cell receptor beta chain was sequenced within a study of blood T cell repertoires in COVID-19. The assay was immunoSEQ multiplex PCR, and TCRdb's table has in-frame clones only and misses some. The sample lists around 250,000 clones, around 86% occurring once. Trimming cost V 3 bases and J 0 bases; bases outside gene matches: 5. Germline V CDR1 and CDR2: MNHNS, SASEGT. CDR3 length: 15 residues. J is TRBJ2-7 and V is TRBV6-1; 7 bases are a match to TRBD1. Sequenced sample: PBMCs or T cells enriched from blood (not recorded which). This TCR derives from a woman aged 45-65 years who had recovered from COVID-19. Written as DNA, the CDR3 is TGTGCCAGCAGTGACGGACAGGTCCTCTCCTACGAGCAGTACTTC. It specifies CASSDGQVLSYEQYF.